The source of this TCR beta chain is a study of Ad26.COV2.S vaccination and SARS-CoV-2 variants. Study context: Ad26.COV2.S arm of COV1001 included the donor. Each vaccinee took Ad26.COV2.S intramuscularly, once or twice 56 days apart. The study, taken as a whole, reports: Post-vaccination breadth of spike-specific CD8+ and CD4+ T cell responses was reportedly substantial.

Germline CDR1 and CDR2: LGHNA and YNFKEQ. V lost 4 bases, J lost 2 bases, and 18 bases lay in between. This CDR3 spans 16 amino acids. Treatment defined: some 20 received Ad26.COV2.S at low or high dose, single or two shots; five or six received placebo; per-sample allocation not given. Collection of the samples took place on day 63 after the first injection of vaccine or placebo. Wuhan-strain spike was delivered by a replication-incompetent Ad26 vector. On this clone itself: The antigen remains undetermined.

The table came from immunoSEQ multiplex PCR; TCRdb's copy has only in-frame clones and leaves some out. Found here are some 480,000 clones, around 88% of them singletons; the top ten hold roughly 13%. This receptor was identified in a person aged 18 to 65 who received the Ad26.COV2.S COVID-19 vaccine or a placebo. The source material was peripheral blood, sampled in a trial of Ad26.COV2.S vaccine versus placebo. The V gene is TRBV4-2, the J gene TRBJ2-7; a possible D gene is TRBD2 (6 bases). CDR3 in DNA: TGTGCCAGCAGCCGAGAGGAGGGACCGCGTCCCTACGAGCAGTACTTC. Translating it yields CASSREEGPRPYEQYF.